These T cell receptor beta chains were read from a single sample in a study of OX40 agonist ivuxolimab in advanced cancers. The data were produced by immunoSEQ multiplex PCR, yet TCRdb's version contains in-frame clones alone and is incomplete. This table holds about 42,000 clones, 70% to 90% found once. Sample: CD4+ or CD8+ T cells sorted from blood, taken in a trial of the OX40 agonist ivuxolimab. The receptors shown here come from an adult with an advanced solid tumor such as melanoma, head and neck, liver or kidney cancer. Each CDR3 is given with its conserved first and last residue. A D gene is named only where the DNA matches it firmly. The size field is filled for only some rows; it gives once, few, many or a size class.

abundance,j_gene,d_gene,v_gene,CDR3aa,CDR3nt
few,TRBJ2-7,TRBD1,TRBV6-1,CASSEGLEQDRLIYEQYF,TGTGCCAGCAGTGAGGGCTTAGAACAGGACAGGCTGATATACGAGCAGTACTTC
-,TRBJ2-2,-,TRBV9,CASSEPRTGGTGELFF,TGTGCCAGCAGCGAACCCCGGACTGGGGGCACCGGGGAGCTGTTTTTT
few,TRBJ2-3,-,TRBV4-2,CASSQAEGSTDTQYF,TGTGCCAGCAGCCAAGCTGAGGGAAGCACAGATACGCAGTATTTT
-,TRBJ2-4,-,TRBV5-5,CASSFWRAKNIQYF,TGTGCCAGCAGCTTCTGGAGGGCCAAAAACATTCAGTACTTC
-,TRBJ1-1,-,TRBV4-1,CASSQVAAEEEAFF,TGCGCCAGCAGCCAAGTCGCGGCTGAGGAGGAAGCTTTCTTT
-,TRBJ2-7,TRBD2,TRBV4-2,CASSQEERGAYEQYF,TGTGCCAGCAGCCAAGAGGAGCGGGGGGCCTACGAGCAGTACTTC
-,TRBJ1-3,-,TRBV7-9,CASSLPGNSGNTIYF,TGTGCCAGCAGCCTCCCGGGGAACTCTGGAAACACCATATATTTT
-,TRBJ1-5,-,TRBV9,CASSVGAANQPQHF,TGTGCCAGCAGCGTAGGGGCAGCTAATCAGCCCCAGCATTTT
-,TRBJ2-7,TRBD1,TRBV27,CASSLGRGPYEQYF,TGTGCCAGCAGTTTAGGCAGGGGGCCCTACGAGCAGTACTTC
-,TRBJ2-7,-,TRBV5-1,CASKSGSSYEQYF,TGCGCCAGCAAGTCGGGAAGCTCCTACGAGCAGTACTTC
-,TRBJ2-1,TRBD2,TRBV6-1,CASTIAGGYNEQFF,TGTGCCAGCACAATAGCGGGAGGCTACAATGAGCAGTTCTTC
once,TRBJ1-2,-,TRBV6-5,CASSPREYINYGYTF,TGTGCCAGCAGTCCCCGGGAGTACATAAACTATGGCTACACCTTC
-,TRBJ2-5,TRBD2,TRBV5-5,CASSFNHWTSGRGEETQYF,TGTGCCAGCAGCTTTAACCATTGGACTAGCGGGAGGGGGGAAGAGACCCAGTACTTC
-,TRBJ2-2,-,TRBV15,CALGRSTGELFF,TGTGCCCTCGGGAGAAGCACCGGGGAGCTGTTTTTT
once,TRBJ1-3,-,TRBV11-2,CASSLGARLWGNTIYF,TGTGCCAGCAGCTTAGGTGCCAGGCTTTGGGGAAACACCATATATTTT
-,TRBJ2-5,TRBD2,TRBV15,CATSRGEGLAEQETQYF,TGTGCCACCAGCAGGGGCGAGGGGCTAGCGGAGCAAGAGACCCAGTACTTC
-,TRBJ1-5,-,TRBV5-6,CASSGSIGQPQHF,TGTGCCAGCAGCGGGAGTATCGGTCAGCCCCAGCATTTT
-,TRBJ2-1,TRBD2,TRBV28,CASSSLAGYNEQFF,TGTGCCAGCAGTAGCCTAGCGGGGTACAATGAGCAGTTCTTC
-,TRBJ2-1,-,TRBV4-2,CASRKSENNEQFF,TGTGCCAGCAGAAAGTCGGAAAACAATGAGCAGTTCTTC
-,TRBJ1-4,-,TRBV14,CASSQDLRRNEKLFF,TGTGCCAGCAGCCAAGATCTGAGGAGGAATGAAAAACTGTTTTTT
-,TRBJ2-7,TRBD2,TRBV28,CASSFPGSGTSYEQYF,TGTGCCAGCAGTTTCCCGGGTAGCGGGACCTCCTACGAGCAGTACTTC
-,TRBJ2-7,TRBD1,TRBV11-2,CASSLGTGALHSYEQYF,TGTGCCAGCAGCTTAGGTACAGGGGCGTTACACTCCTACGAGCAGTACTTC
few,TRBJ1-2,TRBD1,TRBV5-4,CASSSSYRGTGYTF,TGTGCCAGCAGCTCCAGTTACAGGGGTACTGGCTACACCTTC
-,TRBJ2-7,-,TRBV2,CASRPLTSYEQYF,TGTGCCAGCAGACCCTTAACTAGCTACGAGCAGTACTTC
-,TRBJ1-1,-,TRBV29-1,CSVDEGGNTEAFF,TGCAGCGTTGACGAGGGGGGGAACACTGAAGCTTTCTTT
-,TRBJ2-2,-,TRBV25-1,CASLTENTGELFF,TGTGCCAGTCTGACAGAAAACACCGGGGAGCTGTTTTTT
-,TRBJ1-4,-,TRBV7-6,CASSLFRAPSTNEKLFF,TGTGCCAGCAGCTTATTCAGGGCGCCCTCAACTAATGAAAAACTGTTTTTT
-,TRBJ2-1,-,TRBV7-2,CASSLVTPLSSYNEQFF,TGTGCCAGCAGCTTAGTTACCCCCCTCAGCTCCTACAATGAGCAGTTCTTC
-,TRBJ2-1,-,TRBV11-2,CASSLSGSSSYNEQFF,TGTGCCAGCAGCTTGAGCGGGTCCAGCTCCTACAATGAGCAGTTCTTC
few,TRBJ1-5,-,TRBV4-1,CASSVRDLSNQPQHF,TGCGCCAGCAGCGTCCGGGACCTTAGCAATCAGCCCCAGCATTTT
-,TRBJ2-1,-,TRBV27,CASSFSDFAYNEQFF,TGTGCCAGCAGTTTCAGCGATTTCGCTTACAATGAGCAGTTCTTC
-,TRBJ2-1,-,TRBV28,CASSPDSVKTDEQFF,TGTGCCAGCAGCCCCGACAGCGTTAAGACCGATGAGCAGTTCTTC
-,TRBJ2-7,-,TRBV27,CASSLLSSAGSEQYF,TGTGCCAGCAGTTTACTCAGCTCCGCGGGGAGTGAGCAGTACTTC
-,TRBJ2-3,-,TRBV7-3,CASSLDNTDTQYF,TGTGCCAGCAGCCTGGACAACACAGATACGCAGTATTTT
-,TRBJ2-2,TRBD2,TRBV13,CASSLVPGLANTGELFF,TGTGCCAGCAGCTTAGTACCGGGACTAGCGAACACCGGGGAGCTGTTTTTT
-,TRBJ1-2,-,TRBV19,CASSISLGRQILNYGYTF,TGTGCCAGTAGTATAAGTCTGGGTCGGCAGATCCTTAACTATGGCTACACCTTC
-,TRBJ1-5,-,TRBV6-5,CASSLKGGGQPQHF,TGTGCCAGCAGTCTCAAGGGTGGCGGTCAGCCCCAGCATTTT
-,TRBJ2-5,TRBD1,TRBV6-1,CASIEWTGSRETQYF,TGTGCCAGCATAGAGTGGACAGGGAGCCGAGAGACCCAGTACTTC
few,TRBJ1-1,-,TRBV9,CASSEGPVKAEAFF,TGTGCCAGCAGCGAGGGCCCTGTGAAAGCTGAAGCTTTCTTT
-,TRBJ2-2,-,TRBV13,CASSPGAGELFF,TGTGCCAGCAGCCCCGGGGCCGGGGAGCTGTTTTTT
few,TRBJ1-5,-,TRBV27,CASRDSPYQPQHF,TGTGCCAGCAGGGATAGTCCCTATCAGCCCCAGCATTTT
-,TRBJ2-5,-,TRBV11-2,CASSLVAGFETQYF,TGTGCCAGCAGCTTAGTGGCCGGGTTCGAGACCCAGTACTTC
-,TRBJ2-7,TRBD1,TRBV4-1,CASSQDPTGAGEQYF,TGCGCCAGCAGCCAAGACCCGACAGGGGCGGGTGAGCAGTACTTC
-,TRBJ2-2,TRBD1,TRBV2,CASSDWTGLTGELFF,TGTGCCAGCAGTGACTGGACAGGGTTGACCGGGGAGCTGTTTTTT
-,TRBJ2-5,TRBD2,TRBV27,CASRPRTSVETQYF,TGTGCCAGCAGGCCCCGGACTAGCGTCGAGACCCAGTACTTC